The 19 T cell receptor beta chains below were found in one sample sequenced in a study of neoadjuvant anti-PD-1 for oral cavity cancer. Measured with immunoSEQ multiplex PCR; TCRdb has only the in-frame clones, and not every one. The sample shows about 9,600 clones, about 70% of them seen only once. Time point described: after neoadjuvant nivolumab, at surgical resection. This specimen was PBMCs, taken after nivolumab (anti-PD-1) treatment. The receptors were gathered from a person aged 35 to 85 with oral cavity squamous cell carcinoma.

The CDR3 loop is CASSLEGEQYF. DNA of the CDR3: TGTGCCAGCAGCTTGGAAGGCGAGCAGTACTTC. The chain links TRBV5-4 to TRBJ2-7; D unresolved. V dropped 0 bases and J dropped 6 bases, with 4 bases sitting between them. Germline CDR1 reads SGHNT; CDR2 reads YYREEE (reference sequence). The CDR3 is 11 residues long.

V usage is TRBV10-3 and J usage is TRBJ1-4, with a tentative D call TRBD1 (6 bases). CDR1 is ENHRY and CDR2 is SYGVKD in the germline V gene. Trimming removed 4 bases at V and 6 bases at J, with 15 bases between. The CDR3 extends over 15 amino acids. DNA for the CDR3: TGTGCCATCAGTGCTGATGGGGGCGAAGATGAAAAACTGTTTTTT. Protein product: CAISADGGEDEKLFF.

This chain links TRBV5-6 with TRBJ1-4, with a weak D call TRBD1 (5 bases). V lost 6 bases and J 10 bases, leaving 19 bases between the germline ends. Germline V gene lookup returns CDR1 SGHDT and CDR2 YYEEEE. This CDR3 is 14 amino acids long. The DNA of the CDR3 is TGTGCCAGCACCTTAGGGGTCTTCGAGGGAAAACTGTTTTTT. Protein product: CASTLGVFEGKLFF.

Only a few counts were recorded for this clone. The rearrangement links TRBV7-8 to TRBJ1-2, with D tentatively TRBD1 (6 bases). The germline CDR1 and CDR2 sequences are SGHVS and FQNEAQ. This CDR3 comprises 14 residues. V lost 3 bases and J 7 bases, leaving 15 bases between the germline ends. The DNA of the CDR3 is TGTGCCAGCAGCTTGGGGGCAGGGTACTTTGGCTACACCTTC. Residues: CASSLGAGYFGYTF.

The rearrangement links TRBV27 to TRBJ2-7; perhaps TRBD1 as D (6 bases). V was trimmed by 6 bases and J by 1 base, leaving 16 bases between them. In germline, CDR1 is MNHEY, CDR2 SMNVEV (reference sequence). This CDR3 is built from 15 residues. The CDR3 DNA is TGTGCCAGCAGGCCCAGGGGAGAGTTTTCCTACGAGCAGTACTTC. Protein: CASRPRGEFSYEQYF.

This clone was counted only a few times. This chain connects TRBV19 to TRBJ1-5; unclear D gene. Trimming took off 5 bases at V and 9 bases at J, with 17 bases between the two ends. The CDR3 covers 14 residues. Germline V gene data show CDR1 as LNHDA and CDR2 as SQIVND (reference sequence). CDR3 region: CASSQNPIGRPQHF. CDR3 DNA: TGTGCCAGTAGTCAGAACCCTATAGGCCGGCCCCAGCATTTT.

This sequence joins TRBV7-3 and TRBJ2-3; 8 bases align to TRBD2. The V segment lost 2 bases and the J segment 8 bases; nucleotides outside the gene matches: 12. CDR1 is SGHTA and CDR2 is FQGTGA in the germline V gene. This CDR3 spans 16 amino acids. The CDR3 region has the DNA TGTGCCAGCAGCTTATTGGCTCGGGGGGGCAGTGGTACGCAGTATTTT. It specifies CASSLLARGGSGTQYF.

The chain links TRBV5-1 to TRBJ2-3; TRBD2 might be the D (6 bases). V was cut by 3 bases and J by 3 bases, with 8 bases left in between. The CDR3 has 13 residues. Germline V gene data show CDR1 as SGHRS and CDR2 as YFSETQ. The CDR3 spells CASSSRETDTQYF. The DNA for the CDR3 is TGCGCCAGCAGCTCCCGGGAGACAGATACGCAGTATTTT.

This clone was recorded a few times. This rearrangement joins TRBV28 to TRBJ1-5, with no clear D. Trimming pared 1 base from V and 2 bases from J, leaving 6 bases between. The CDR3 is 14 amino acids. Looked up from germline, CDR1 is MDHEN and CDR2 is SYDVKM. The CDR3 is CASSLSAGNQPQHF. In DNA form, the CDR3 reads TGTGCCAGCAGTTTATCGGCTGGCAATCAGCCCCAGCATTTT.

This chain uses TRBV28 with TRBJ1-2, with D uncertain. Per germline, CDR1 MDHEN and CDR2 SYDVKM. This CDR3 is built from 13 residues. V lost 2 bases and J 4 bases, leaving 8 bases between the germline ends. For the CDR3, the DNA is TGTGCCAGCAGTTTAACTGGGATCTATGGCTACACCTTC. Residues: CASSLTGIYGYTF.

The gene calls are TRBV11-2 and TRBJ2-3, with 7 bases matching TRBD1. This CDR3 is built from 15 residues. V shed 4 bases and J 1 base; nucleotides not matched to a gene: 5. Germline-derived CDR1 and CDR2 are SGHAT and FQNNGV. The CDR3 here is CASSSDRRGTDTQYF. The DNA of the CDR3 is TGTGCCAGCAGCTCGGACAGGCGGGGCACAGATACGCAGTATTTT.

A few counts support this clone. The chain employs TRBV5-6 and TRBJ1-3; TRBD1 aligns across 10 bases. Germline V gene lookup returns CDR1 SGHDT and CDR2 YYEEEE. The CDR3 sequence is 15 residues long. Trimming removed 4 bases from V and 4 bases from J; junction bases left unmatched: 5. CDR3 region: CASSPDRGIGNTIYF. CDR3 DNA sequence: TGTGCCAGCAGCCCGGACAGGGGGATAGGAAACACCATATATTTT.

The V gene is TRBV6-5, the J gene TRBJ1-4; D uncertain. The CDR3 has 14 amino acids. Germline values: CDR1 MNHEY, CDR2 SVGAGI. Trimming took off 2 bases at V and 4 bases at J, with 8 bases between the two ends. CDR3 protein: CASSYAAFNEKLFF. Here the CDR3 DNA reads TGTGCCAGCAGTTACGCAGCTTTTAATGAAAAACTGTTTTTT.

The genes are TRBV29-1 and TRBJ2-2; D is possibly TRBD2 (6 bases). In germline, CDR1 is SQVTM, CDR2 ANQGSEA. The V end lost 3 bases, the J end lost 8 bases, and 13 bases lay between the germline ends. This CDR3 contains 13 residues. For the CDR3, the DNA is TGCAGCGTTGATTTTTCGGGAGTAGGGGAGCTGTTTTTT. Translation gives CSVDFSGVGELFF.

The chain combines TRBV5-6 with TRBJ1-5, with 7 positions matching TRBD1. The J segment lost 4 bases and the V segment lost 4 bases, leaving 14 bases of the junction unmatched. The germline V gene has CDR1 SGHDT and CDR2 YYEEEE. The CDR3 is made up of 17 amino acids. CDR3 in DNA: TGTGCCAGCAGCACCAGACAGGGCAGTTTTCGGAATCAGCCCCAGCATTTT. Protein product: CASSTRQGSFRNQPQHF.

The J gene is TRBJ1-1, the V gene TRBV5-1; tentatively, D is TRBD1 (5 bases). Looked up from germline, CDR1 is SGHRS and CDR2 is YFSETQ. V was shortened by 1 base and J by 5 bases, with 12 bases between the two germline ends. CDR3 length equals 14 residues. Written as DNA, the CDR3 is TGCGCCAGCAGCTTGAAACTGGGGGAAACTGAAGCTTTCTTT. As protein: CASSLKLGETEAFF.

This CDR3 is CASSYSGSSTGELFF. The CDR3 bases are TGCGCCAGCAGCTATTCGGGGTCGAGCACCGGGGAGCTGTTTTTT. This sequence joins TRBV5-1 and TRBJ2-2; perhaps TRBD2 as D (5 bases). In germline, CDR1 is SGHRS, CDR2 YFSETQ. Trimming removed 3 bases from V and 4 bases from J, with 13 bases in between. This CDR3 has 15 residues.

This clone was observed a handful of times. The CDR3 reads CASSFEGVQGKNIQYF. CDR3 coding DNA: TGCGCCAGCAGCTTCGAGGGGGTACAGGGAAAAAACATTCAGTACTTC. This chain connects TRBV5-1 to TRBJ2-4; D possibly corresponds to TRBD1 (6 bases). This CDR3 has 16 residues. Germline V gene sequence: CDR1 SGHRS, CDR2 YFSETQ. Trimming took 2 bases from V and 4 from J, leaving 16 bases between them. Full variable domain (rest looked up from reference TRBV5-1 and TRBJ2-4): KAGVTQTPRYLIKTRGQQVTLSCSPISGHRSVSWYQQTPGQGLQFLFEYFSETQRNKGNFPGRFSGRQFSNSRSEMNVSTLELGDSALYLCASSFEGVQGKNIQYFGAGTRLSVL.

This clone appeared a few times. The rearrangement uses TRBV11-2 and TRBJ2-3; D is uncertain. CDR3 size: 12 residues. CDR1 is SGHAT, CDR2 FQNNGV, per germline. V gave up 8 bases and J gave up 3 bases, with 9 bases separating them. The CDR3 region is CASGRVTDTQYF. The CDR3, as DNA: TGTGCCAGCGGTCGAGTAACAGATACGCAGTATTTT.